Following are 2 T cell receptor beta chains from one sample sequenced in a study of blood T cell repertoires in COVID-19. Profiled with immunoSEQ multiplex PCR; TCRdb holds only in-frame clones, not every one. The data show 200,000 to 300,000 clones, about 73% seen once. Sequencing used peripheral blood. These receptors were taken from a woman aged 80 or over with acute or convalescent COVID-19.

The chain couples TRBV4-1 to TRBJ1-2; 7 positions agree with TRBD1. The V segment lost 2 bases and the J segment 7 bases; nucleotides outside the gene matches: 13. In germline, CDR1 is MGHRA, CDR2 YSYEKL. The CDR3 covers 16 residues. In DNA form, the CDR3 reads TGCGCCAGCAGCCAATCTGAATGGGAACAGGGGTCTGGCTACACCTTC. Its translation: CASSQSEWEQGSGYTF.

The rearrangement uses TRBV6-5 and TRBJ2-7, with 8 bases aligning to TRBD1. Germline V CDR1 and CDR2: MNHEY, SVGAGI. The V segment lost 7 bases and the J segment 6 bases; nucleotides outside the gene matches: 11. The CDR3 has 14 residues. DNA for the CDR3: TGTGCCAGCAATAAAAGGGGACAGGTATTCGAGCAGTACTTC. Residues: CASNKRGQVFEQYF.